What follows is one TCR beta chain and its context. This clonotype was seen at least ten times. Its recognized antigen is unknown. Qualities for individual bases were not recorded, and no much larger clone is one base off. The source of the sample is a study of regulatory T cells in long-lasting Graves disease (dated by TCRdb to about 2021). Broadly, across the study: In the newly diagnosed Graves' disease group, patients had been taking antithyroid drugs for less than 3 months. The study took place in China and was registered as a clinical trial. TCR sequencing covered 13 persistent and some 20 newly diagnosed Graves' disease patients, approximately 33 samples in total. Patients with persistent Graves' disease were compared with patients with newly diagnosed Graves' disease using TCR sequencing and RNA sequencing of peripheral blood.

According to the study, the label for this sample's time point signals: newly diagnosed GD, antithyroid drugs for less than 3 months. For both TCR sequencing and RNA sequencing, RNA was extracted from PBMCs in TRIzol. Graves' disease was diagnosed according to American Thyroid Association guidelines. The patients came from an endocrinology department in Xi'an, China. From each patient, approximately 9.9 milliliters of peripheral blood was collected into an EDTA anticoagulant tube. Ficoll Paque Plus density gradient separation was used to isolate PBMCs, and no additional T cell sorting was done. An Agilent 2100 Bioanalyzer and agarose gel were used to check RNA quality, and a NanoDrop 2000 was used to measure RNA concentration. The CDR3 contains 13 residues, cysteine and phenylalanine counted. The read is trimmed to its CDR3 DNA, 39 bases read in frame from base 1. CDR1 and CDR2 are read off the germline V gene (reference sequence) as DFQATT and SNEGSKA. V has 5 bases trimmed and J has 15 bases trimmed; junction bases matching no gene number 14.

The library was built by means of multiplex PCR. The data were produced on an Illumina HiSeq 4000. iRepertoire HTBI primers and Arm-PCR amplification of CDR3 regions were used to construct TCR beta libraries. Before sequencing, the PCR products underwent gel purification. The study's processing was this. Across samples, 60 to 75 TRBV and 14 TRBJ segments were identified and used for gene usage analysis of CDR3 amino acid clonotypes. COPE and FqMerger were used to merge filtered high-quality paired reads into contigs. BLAST was used to align contigs to IMGT TRBV, TRBD and TRBJ reference genes, with CDR3 defined following IMGT. Any clonotype with a frequency above 0.1% was counted as a highly expanded clone. Shannon entropy served as the measure of repertoire diversity, while the Gini coefficient captured V-J evenness. A clonotype was considered public if more than one individual shared it. The public reads were reanalyzed by TCRdb: fastp trimming at Q25, MiXCR alignment, in-frame beta chains only. A single entry per CDR3 protein holds the most common genes and DNA from its merged rows. V and J calls and clone size were set by TCRdb, not the authors. Counted in this sample were about 530,000 distinct CDR3 sequences; roughly a sixth of them appeared once. Jointly, the top ten make up around 25% of the sample.

What the research found in general, with its limitations: Lower TCR Shannon entropy and fewer highly expanded clones were observed in persistent Graves' disease patients than in newly diagnosed patients, which suggested clonal expansion. Only peripheral blood was studied, because thyroid tissue, the primary lesion, was inaccessible. The authors noted that the small sample size was a limitation that may lower accuracy. Preferential use of TRBV28, TRBJ1-2 and TRBJ2-5 was observed in persistent disease, whereas TRBV20-1 and TRBJ2-1 were favored in newly diagnosed disease. Only the TCR beta chain was sequenced and analyzed. Persistent patients shared more public clonotypes among themselves (around 2,500) than newly diagnosed patients did (nearly 1,000).

These records were also assigned to another study, of T cells in Graves' hyperthyroidism and ophthalmopathy. In that second paper, the authors write: Stable Graves' hyperthyroidism was defined as the absence of progression to ophthalmopathy over 18 months of follow-up. Hyperthyroidism patients were newly diagnosed, had a disease duration of under 2 months, and were aged 18 to 65 years. Patients with uncontrolled infections, other autoimmune diseases, pregnancy or lactation were excluded. Clinical symptoms, serum thyroxine and TRAb, thyroid ultrasound, and orbital computed tomography formed the basis for the diagnoses. A first-round RT-PCR of the TCR CDR3 used the HTBI primer set with the Qiagen OneStep RT-PCR kit. Most expanded thyroid clonotypes (frequency above 0.001) were also detected in blood, a finding suggesting that blood repertoires may reflect thyroid immune responses. Ophthalmopathy was separated from stable hyperthyroidism by a 13 V-J signature model, with 87.88% sensitivity and just over 81% specificity obtained in cross-validation and 80%/75% obtained in testing. In validation, the model predicted progression to ophthalmopathy a median of approximately 6.3 months before onset, with around 70% sensitivity and more than 72% specificity. To identify TCR V-J signatures that set the groups apart, the researchers used a discovery cohort of approximately 98 patients, made up of around 42 with Graves' ophthalmopathy and about 55 with stable Graves' hyperthyroidism. Prospective prediction of ophthalmopathy was tested in an independent validation cohort of fewer than 20 hyperthyroidism patients and around 16 patients who later progressed to ophthalmopathy. The 85 to 100 discovery patients were divided at random into training and test sets in a 7:3 ratio. Thyroid tissue and blood T-cell repertoires from about 6 Graves' hyperthyroidism patients were also compared in the study. After blood sampling, hyperthyroidism patients were treated with methimazole at a starting dose of 30 mg daily, and ophthalmopathy patients were treated with high-dose intravenous methylprednisolone. A second multiplex PCR round built the libraries, followed by size selection and purification. Sequencing of the libraries was done on an Illumina HiSeq2000 using paired-end 100 bp reads. SOAPnuke was used to process the raw data, throwing out any read that contained adapters or uncalled bases, had a mean Phred below 15, or lacked an exact constant-primer or identifier match. High-quality paired reads were merged using COPE v1.2.5, and each unique nucleotide sequence was defined as a clonotype. Clonotypes were aligned to IMGT TRBV, TRBD and TRBJ reference segments using MiTCR v1.1. Analysis was restricted to V-J combinations with a frequency above 0.0001, which covered over 98% of repertoires. A TCS score was defined as the ratio between F50 (clonal expansion) and ExV (chaos), using BLOSUM62-based TCRdist between CDR3 peptides within each V-J. Welch's t-statistics and random forest reduced 500 to 550 V-J features to roughly 13, which were used in a naive Bayes classifier (R e1071). Sample size was not statistically predetermined, and investigators were not blinded to group allocation. TCR Vbeta CDR3 sequencing of fewer than 150 peripheral blood samples (more than 40 ophthalmopathy, 75 to 80 hyperthyroidism and some 17 progressor patients) is reported in the paper.

Here the chain combines TRBV20-1 and TRBJ2-1, with 9 bases matching TRBD1. The TCR comes from a woman aged 35-65 years with Graves disease. Donor details come from another sample of the same person, matched by shared clones. The sequencing used peripheral blood mononuclear cells (PBMCs), collected at new diagnosis, from a patient treated with antithyroid drugs. The CDR3 corresponds to CSAYSPGTGTGFF. In nucleotide form, the sequence is TGCAGTGCTTACAGTCCCGGGACAGGGACCGGGTTCTTC.